The 26 T cell receptor beta chains below all came from one sample that was sequenced in a study of cytomegalovirus exposure and HLA in healthy donors. 60 Vbeta and 13 Jbeta primers were used in PCR. Measured with immunoSEQ multiplex PCR; TCRdb has only the in-frame clones, and not every one. The profile shows 150,000 to 200,000 clones, roughly 87% of them singletons. Sample: PBMCs. These receptors were taken from a girl under three years old in good health and CMV-seronegative.

The rearrangement joins TRBV30 to TRBJ2-7, with D unresolved. This CDR3 comprises 12 residues. The V end lost 2 bases, the J end lost 1 base, and 6 bases lay between the germline ends. Germline V lookup: CDR1 GTSNPN, CDR2 SVGIG (reference sequence). The CDR3 region is CAWSLVSYEQYF. The CDR3 coding sequence is TGTGCCTGGAGTCTAGTATCCTACGAGCAGTACTTC. Combining the CDR3 with reference TRBV30 and TRBJ2-7 gives the whole variable domain SQTIHQWPATLVQPVGSPLSLECTVEGTSNPNLYWYRQAAGRGLQLLFYSVGIGQISSEVPQNLSASRPQDRQFILSSKKLLLSDSGFYLCAWSLVSYEQYFGPGTRLTVT.

This chain uses TRBV7-8 with TRBJ1-1, with TRBD1 identical over 7 bases. V was clipped by 5 bases and J by 11 bases; unmatched bases: 8. This CDR3 has 12 residues. Germline V gene data show CDR1 as SGHVS and CDR2 as FQNEAQ. As DNA, the CDR3 is TGTGCCAGCAGCCTTGACAGGGTTCGCGCTTTCTTT. Its protein is CASSLDRVRAFF.

V and J are TRBV29-1 and TRBJ1-1; 9 nucleotides align to TRBD1. In germline, CDR1 is SQVTM, CDR2 ANQGSEA. This CDR3 has 15 amino acids. The V gene end was trimmed by 4 bases and the J gene end by 3 bases; junction bases not matched to a gene: 9. The CDR3 coding sequence is TGCAGCGTTGTGGGTGACAGGGGGAGAGACACTGAAGCTTTCTTT. This translates into CSVVGDRGRDTEAFF.

The chain joins TRBV25-1 to TRBJ1-2; 7 nucleotides match TRBD1. Trimming at V came to 5 bases and at J to 6 bases, leaving 9 bases not matched to a gene. In germline, CDR1 is MGHDK, CDR2 SYGVNS. There are 14 residues in the CDR3. In DNA, the CDR3 is TGTGCCAGCAGTTCCCTTACAGGGGTTGATGGCTACACCTTC. The encoded protein is CASSSLTGVDGYTF.

The J gene is TRBJ1-2, the V gene TRBV6-1, with TRBD1 matching 7 bases. In germline, CDR1 is MNHNS, CDR2 SASEGT. The V segment lost 4 bases and the J segment 2 bases; nucleotides outside the gene matches: 4. The CDR3 covers 14 residues. This chain's CDR3 is CASSVRGWNYGYTF. CDR3 DNA sequence: TGTGCCAGCAGTGTCAGGGGGTGGAACTATGGCTACACCTTC.

This clone has just one count. The J gene is TRBJ2-1, the V gene TRBV15; D is possibly TRBD2 (6 bases). The CDR3 has 15 amino acids. Trimming removed 8 bases at V and 9 bases at J, with 23 bases between. Germline V gene data show CDR1 as LNHNV and CDR2 as YYDKDF (reference sequence). The CDR3 region is CATLPEGLRSPEQFF. In DNA form, the CDR3 reads TGTGCCACCCTTCCGGAGGGACTCAGGTCGCCTGAGCAGTTCTTC.

This chain uses TRBV2 with TRBJ2-2, with 10 bases matching TRBD2. The CDR3 consists of 15 residues. The V segment lost 8 bases and the J segment 5 bases; nucleotides outside the gene matches: 8. Germline V lookup: CDR1 SNHLY, CDR2 FYNNEI. CDR3 sequence: CASRAATSGTGELFF. CDR3 nucleotides: TGTGCCAGCCGCGCCGCGACTAGCGGGACCGGGGAGCTGTTTTTT.

A note on this clone: A read error may produce the germline difference seen at one junction end. This chain links TRBV7-9 with TRBJ1-1; D may be TRBD1 (6 bases). CDR1 and CDR2 from the germline V gene are SEHNR and FQNEAQ (reference sequence). The CDR3 has 14 residues. CDR3 sequence (DNA): TGTTCCAGCAGCTTCACAGGGTGGATCACTGAAGCTTTCTTT. Protein: CSSSFTGWITEAFF.

CDR3 sequence (DNA): TGTGCCAGCAGCAACACCATAGGCGGGGTCGCGAATGAGCAGTTCTTC. Protein sequence: CASSNTIGGVANEQFF. This sequence joins TRBV13 and TRBJ2-1; D is perhaps TRBD2 (6 bases). Germline V gene data show CDR1 as PRHDT and CDR2 as FYEKMQ (reference sequence). The germline V and J ends were trimmed by 5 bases and 7 bases, with 21 bases remaining between them. The CDR3 sequence is 16 residues long.

The chain couples TRBV13 to TRBJ2-3; 12 bases agree with TRBD2. Germline V gene sequence: CDR1 PRHDT, CDR2 FYEKMQ (reference sequence). The CDR3 is 16 residues long. The trim removed 6 bases at V and 4 bases at J, leaving 8 bases unmatched. The CDR3, as DNA: TGTGCCAGCAGGTATCCTAGCGGGGGGGCGGCAGATACGCAGTATTTT. Amino acids: CASRYPSGGAADTQYF.

CDR3: CASTGLAKNTGELFF. CDR3 DNA sequence: TGCGCCAGCACCGGACTAGCGAAGAACACCGGGGAGCTGTTTTTT. The chain is built from TRBV5-1 and TRBJ2-2; the match to TRBD2 covers 9 bases. Germline V lookup: CDR1 SGHRS, CDR2 YFSETQ. The V gene end was trimmed by 6 bases and the J gene end by 1 base; junction bases not matched to a gene: 4. The CDR3 has 15 amino acids.

A few counts support this clone. This rearrangement joins TRBV6-1 to TRBJ2-7, with 7 bases identical to TRBD1. This CDR3 has 14 amino acids. Trimming at V came to 2 bases and at J to 5 bases, leaving 6 bases not matched to a gene. CDR1 and CDR2 from the germline V gene are MNHNS and SASEGT. The CDR3 loop is CASSELGRGHEQYF. CDR3 DNA sequence: TGTGCCAGCAGTGAACTGGGTAGGGGGCACGAGCAGTACTTC.

This clone was recorded once. J is TRBJ2-7 and V is TRBV4-1; D is unresolved. The CDR3 length is 14 residues. Trimming pared 4 bases from V and 0 bases from J, leaving 10 bases between. Germline CDR1 reads MGHRA; CDR2 reads YSYEKL. For the CDR3, the DNA is TGCGCCAGCAGCCCGAGTCGGAGCTCCTACGAGCAGTACTTC. Translation gives CASSPSRSSYEQYF.

The gene calls are TRBV5-1 and TRBJ1-2, with D tentatively TRBD1 (6 bases). Deletions cut 4 bases from V and 5 bases from J, with 18 bases between. This CDR3 comprises 15 residues. CDR1 is SGHRS and CDR2 is YFSETQ in the germline V gene. CDR3 nucleotides: TGCGCCAGCAGCCTAGACGGACAGAAACCTTATGGCTACACCTTC. It yields the protein CASSLDGQKPYGYTF.

The CDR3 DNA reads as TGTGCCAGCAGCGTCACAGGGGACACCGGGGAGCTGTTTTTT. It yields the protein CASSVTGDTGELFF. The gene calls are TRBV9 and TRBJ2-2; 7 nucleotides match TRBD1. Looked up from germline, CDR1 is SGDLS and CDR2 is YYNGEE. The V segment lost 2 bases and the J segment 3 bases; nucleotides outside the gene matches: 1. The CDR3 is 14 amino acids.

The CDR3 DNA is TGTGCCAGCAGTGAGAACCTCGGTGAGACCCAGTACTTC. The encoded protein is CASSENLGETQYF. This sequence joins TRBV2 and TRBJ2-5; D gene uncertain. Germline CDR1 and CDR2: SNHLY and FYNNEI. This CDR3 is 13 amino acids long. V was cut by 3 bases and J by 5 bases, with 10 bases left in between.

The chain uses TRBV9 and TRBJ2-5; 10 bases fit TRBD2. Germline V gene sequence: CDR1 SGDLS, CDR2 YYNGEE. This CDR3 spans 16 amino acids. V dropped 0 bases and J dropped 1; count of bases not matched to a gene: 3. Here the CDR3 DNA reads TGTGCCAGCAGCGTAGGCTCTAGCGGGGGCCAAGAGACCCAGTACTTC. Translation: CASSVGSSGGQETQYF.

This chain connects TRBV10-3 to TRBJ2-2, with D possibly being TRBD1 (5 bases). CDR1 ENHRY and CDR2 SYGVKD come from the germline V gene. The CDR3 runs to 18 residues. Trimming pared 2 bases from V and 7 bases from J, leaving 23 bases between. The CDR3 region is CAISERLQGSLVSGELFF. The CDR3 DNA is TGTGCCATCAGTGAGAGACTTCAGGGATCTCTGGTCAGCGGGGAGCTGTTTTTT.

This chain joins TRBV5-1 and TRBJ1-5; D ambiguous. The CDR3 runs 13 residues. Trimming took 0 bases from V and 9 from J, leaving 10 bases between them. Germline V gene data show CDR1 as SGHRS and CDR2 as YFSETQ. The CDR3 sequence: CASSLGAGSPQHF. The CDR3 DNA is TGCGCCAGCAGCTTGGGAGCAGGCTCGCCCCAGCATTTT.

The chain has TRBV7-2 and TRBJ2-2, with TRBD2 matching over 9 bases. The J segment lost 9 bases and the V segment lost 3 bases, leaving 5 bases of the junction unmatched. CDR3 size: 14 residues. Germline CDR1 and CDR2: SGHTA and FQGNSA. The CDR3 nucleotides read TGTGCCAGCAGCTTCCGGCTAGCGGGACGGGAGCTGTTTTTT. This gives the protein CASSFRLAGRELFF.

This chain uses TRBV5-1 with TRBJ2-7; 8 nucleotides match TRBD2. Germline-derived CDR1 and CDR2 are SGHRS and YFSETQ. CDR3 length: 15 amino acids. V trimming: 0 bases; J trimming: 4 bases; junction bases outside the gene matches: 6. CDR3 in DNA: TGCGCCAGCAGCTTGGCCGGGGGGGCGGCGTACGAGCAGTACTTC. This sequence encodes CASSLAGGAAYEQYF.

The V and J genes are TRBV11-2 and TRBJ2-1; TRBD2 aligns across 7 bases. The CDR3 runs 15 residues. Looked up from germline, CDR1 is SGHAT and CDR2 is FQNNGV. Unmatched junction bases numbered 6, after V lost 5 bases and J lost 2 bases. The CDR3 coding sequence is TGTGCCAGCAGCCGCGGCGGGAGCCCCTACAATGAGCAGTTCTTC. Translation: CASSRGGSPYNEQFF.

This chain joins TRBV27 and TRBJ2-3; 9 bases map to TRBD1. Germline V CDR1 and CDR2: MNHEY, SMNVEV (reference sequence). Trimming at V came to 2 bases and at J to 2 bases, leaving 8 bases not matched to a gene. This CDR3 is built from 17 residues. The CDR3 region has the DNA TGTGCCAGCAGTTTAGTCCTGGGGACAGGGCCCACAGATACGCAGTATTTT. Its translation: CASSLVLGTGPTDTQYF.

The chain combines TRBV7-9 with TRBJ1-2; a weak D match, TRBD1 (6 bases). This CDR3 is built from 13 residues. CDR1 and CDR2 from the germline V gene are SEHNR and FQNEAQ (reference sequence). Trimming took off 5 bases at V and 8 bases at J, with 15 bases between the two ends. CDR3 in amino acids: CASSQYREGGYTF. CDR3 nucleotide sequence: TGTGCCAGCAGCCAGTACAGGGAAGGAGGCTACACCTTC. The full variable domain, with the rest looked up from reference TRBV7-9 and TRBJ1-2, is DTGVSQNPRHKITKRGQNVTFRCDPISEHNRLYWYRQTLGQGPEFLTYFQNEAQLEKSRLLSDRFSAERPKGSFSTLEIQRTEQGDSAMYLCASSQYREGGYTFGSGTRLTVV.

This clone was counted a single time. V and J are TRBV10-3 and TRBJ1-3; D remains unclear. The V and J ends lost 10 bases and 4 bases respectively, with 8 bases between them. CDR1 ENHRY and CDR2 SYGVKD come from the germline V gene. The length of the CDR3 is 11 residues. This CDR3 reads CATTGGNTIYF. In DNA form, the CDR3 reads TGTGCCACGACTGGCGGAAACACCATATATTTT.

This clone was detected only once. The rearrangement joins TRBV4-2 to TRBJ2-7, with D hard to call. The CDR3 loop spans 13 amino acids. Trimming removed 3 bases from V and 5 bases from J, with 11 bases in between. The germline CDR1 and CDR2 sequences are LGHNA and YNFKEQ. The CDR3 spells CASSHVMSHEQYF. The CDR3, as DNA: TGTGCCAGCAGCCATGTAATGTCTCACGAGCAGTACTTC.